This TCR beta chain was captured in a study of T cells in Graves' hyperthyroidism and ophthalmopathy. RNA transcripts gave rise to amplified TCR beta CDR3 regions. The HTBI primer set drove a first-round RT-PCR of the TCR CDR3. TCRdb ran MiXCR on the multiplex PCR reads and lists one entry per CDR3 protein. This table has 800,000 or so distinct CDR3 sequences, over 35% appearing once. Per germline, CDR1 LNHDA and CDR2 SQIVND (reference sequence). V was pared by 7 bases and J by 6 bases, with 22 bases between. The CDR3 is 16 amino acids. The study's findings and limits: A median around 5.9 months before onset, the model predicted ophthalmopathy. A 13 V-J model separated ophthalmopathy from stable hyperthyroidism.

Stable disease denoted Graves' hyperthyroidism without ophthalmopathy progression within 18 months. Worth noting for this clonotype: Its antigen is currently unknown. This clone may be a read error of a much larger clone one base away.

The sequenced material came from blood. The source is a man between 18 and 35 years old with Graves' hyperthyroidism. This chain connects TRBV19 to TRBJ1-5; possible D gene TRBD1, 5 bases. The CDR3 sequence is CASIRSGVRASQPQHF. For the CDR3, the DNA is TGTGCCAGTATCCGTTCGGGGGTTCGGGCAAGTCAGCCCCAGCATTTT. Combining the CDR3 with reference TRBV19 and TRBJ1-5 gives the whole variable domain DGGITQSPKYLFRKEGQNVTLSCEQNLNHDAMYWYRQDPGQGLRLIYYSQIVNDFQKGDIAEGYSVSREKKESFPLTVTSAQKNPTAFYLCASIRSGVRASQPQHFGDGTRLSIL.